The clone carrying this T cell receptor beta chain was seen only a few times. No antigen is known for it. These data belong to a study of cytomegalovirus exposure and HLA in healthy donors. These donors counted as nominally healthy when sampled, but unrecorded immune exposures were likely. Study-level results: A later analysis reportedly found that, within productive TCRs, an Asian-associated ancestry cluster had fewer N-insertions than the mean observed across the approximately 660 donors. The authors enumerated around 150 TCR beta chains as linked to cytomegalovirus. A later analysis found TCR association rates differed by HLA locus, highest for DRB1 and lowest for HLA-C.

13 Jbeta primers and 60 Vbeta primers were used for the PCR. The repertoire was sequenced with immunoSEQ multiplex PCR; TCRdb's copy has only in-frame clones and lacks some. Here the sample spans 85,000 to 100,000 clones, around 64% being singletons. With V trimmed by 5 bases and J by 0 bases, 5 bases remained unmatched. The germline V gene has CDR1 SGHTA and CDR2 FQGNSA. CDR3 size: 16 residues. The chain uses TRBV7-2 and TRBJ2-1; 9 positions agree with TRBD2. This receptor was identified in a man in his fifties or sixties in good health and CMV-seronegative. Sequenced input: PBMCs. The CDR3 DNA is TGTGCCAGCAGCCGAGATAGCGGGAGCTCCTACAATGAGCAGTTCTTC. Residues: CASSRDSGSSYNEQFF. Using reference TRBV7-2 and TRBJ2-1 for the parts outside the CDR3, the full variable domain is GAGVSQSPSNKVTEKGKDVELRCDPISGHTALYWYRQSLGQGLEFLIYFQGNSAPDKSGLPSDRFSAERTGGSVSTLTIQRTQQEDSAVYLCASSRDSGSSYNEQFFGPGTRLTVL.